The present T cell receptor (beta chain) was sequenced within a study of T cells in Graves' hyperthyroidism and ophthalmopathy. The germline V gene encodes CDR1 LGHDT and CDR2 YNNKEL (reference sequence). The V gene end was trimmed by 1 base and the J gene end by 0 bases; junction bases not matched to a gene: 3. This CDR3 comprises 16 residues. TCR beta CDR3 sequences were amplified from RNA transcripts. In the first-round RT-PCR of the TCR CDR3, the HTBI primer set was used. TCRdb called the multiplex PCR reads again in MiXCR, with one record for every CDR3 protein. Among around 700,000 distinct CDR3 sequences, roughly a sixth were seen once, and the ten largest hold over 15%. The sample holds many counts of this clonotype.

The TCR comes from a woman in her forties or fifties with Graves' hyperthyroidism that later progressed to Graves' ophthalmopathy. The genes are TRBV3-1 and TRBJ1-3; 7 bases map to TRBD1. Sequencing was performed on blood. As DNA, the CDR3 is TGTGCCAGCAGCCAAGTAACAGGGGTCTCTGGAAACACCATATATTTT. Translated: CASSQVTGVSGNTIYF.